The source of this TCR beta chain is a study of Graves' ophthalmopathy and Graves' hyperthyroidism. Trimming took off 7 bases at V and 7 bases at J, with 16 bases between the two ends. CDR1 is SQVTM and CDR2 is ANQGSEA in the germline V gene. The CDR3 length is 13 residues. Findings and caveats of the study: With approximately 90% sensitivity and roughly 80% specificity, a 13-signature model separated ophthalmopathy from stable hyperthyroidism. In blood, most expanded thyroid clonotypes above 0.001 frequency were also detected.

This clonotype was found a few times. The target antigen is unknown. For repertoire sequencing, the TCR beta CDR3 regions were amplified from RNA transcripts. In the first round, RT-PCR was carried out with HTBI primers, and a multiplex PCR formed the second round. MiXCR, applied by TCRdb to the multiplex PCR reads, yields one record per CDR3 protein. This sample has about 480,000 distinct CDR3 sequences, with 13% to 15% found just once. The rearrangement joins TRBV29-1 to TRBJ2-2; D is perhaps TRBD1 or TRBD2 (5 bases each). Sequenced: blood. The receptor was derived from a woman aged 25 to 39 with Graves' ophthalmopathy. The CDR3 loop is CSAGTAGGGELFF. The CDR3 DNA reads TGCAGCGCCGGGACGGCGGGTGGCGGGGAGCTGTTTTTT.